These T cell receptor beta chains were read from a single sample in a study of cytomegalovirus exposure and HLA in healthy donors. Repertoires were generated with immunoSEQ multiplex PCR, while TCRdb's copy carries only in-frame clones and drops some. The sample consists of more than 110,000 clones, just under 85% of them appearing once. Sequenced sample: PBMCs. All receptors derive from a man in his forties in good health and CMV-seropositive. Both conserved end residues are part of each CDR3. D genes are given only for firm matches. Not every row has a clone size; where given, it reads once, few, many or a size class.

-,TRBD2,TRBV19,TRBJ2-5,CASSWTSGGQLQETQYF,TGTGCCAGTTCTTGGACTAGCGGGGGCCAACTCCAAGAGACCCAGTACTTC
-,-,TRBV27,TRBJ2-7,CASSFGSGKSREQYF,TGTGCCAGCAGTTTTGGGTCGGGGAAATCTCGCGAGCAGTACTTC
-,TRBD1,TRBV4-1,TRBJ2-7,CASSQTDRDYEQYF,TGCGCCAGCAGCCAGACGGACAGGGACTACGAGCAGTACTTC
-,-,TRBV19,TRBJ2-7,CASSISGIPGEQYF,TGTGCCAGTAGTATTTCAGGGATCCCAGGGGAGCAGTACTTC
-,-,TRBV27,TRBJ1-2,CASSLGQAYGYTF,TGTGCCAGCAGTTTAGGGCAGGCCTATGGCTACACCTTC
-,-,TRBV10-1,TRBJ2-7,CASSESTARTYEQYF,TGCGCCAGCAGTGAGTCGACTGCCAGAACCTACGAGCAGTACTTC
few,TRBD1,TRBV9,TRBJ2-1,CASSVLPGTGAYNEQFF,TGTGCCAGCAGCGTTCTGCCCGGGACAGGGGCCTACAATGAGCAGTTCTTC
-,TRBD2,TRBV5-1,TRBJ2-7,CASSLALAGGVSSYEQYF,TGCGCCAGCAGCTTGGCACTAGCGGGGGGCGTCAGCTCCTACGAGCAGTACTTC
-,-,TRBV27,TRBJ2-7,CASSSEQAGSYEQYF,TGTGCCAGCAGTTCTGAACAGGCCGGATCCTACGAGCAGTACTTC
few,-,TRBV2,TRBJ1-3,CASTGWDTIYF,TGTGCCAGCACAGGTTGGGACACCATATATTTT
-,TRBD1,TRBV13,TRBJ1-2,CASSSTGTGHYGYTF,TGTGCCAGCAGCTCGACCGGGACAGGGCACTATGGCTACACCTTC
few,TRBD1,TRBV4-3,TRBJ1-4,CASSQDGTGFEKLFF,TGCGCCAGCAGCCAAGATGGGACAGGGTTTGAAAAACTGTTTTTT
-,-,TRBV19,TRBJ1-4,CASSRTDGKLFF,TGTGCCAGTAGTAGGACAGACGGAAAACTGTTTTTT
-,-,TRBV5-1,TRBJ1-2,CASSLSGRVGNKNYGYTF,TGCGCCAGCAGCTTGAGTGGTCGGGTAGGCAATAAAAACTATGGCTACACCTTC
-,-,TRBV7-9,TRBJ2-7,CASSGSGEQYF,TGTGCCAGCAGCGGATCAGGCGAGCAGTACTTC
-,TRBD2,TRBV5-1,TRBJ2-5,CASSLDVSGIQETQYF,TGCGCCAGCAGCTTGGACGTTAGCGGGATTCAAGAGACCCAGTACTTC
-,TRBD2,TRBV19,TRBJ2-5,CASSFGGAKWETQYF,TGTGCCAGTAGTTTCGGGGGGGCCAAGTGGGAGACCCAGTACTTC
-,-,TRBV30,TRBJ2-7,CACQTAYEQYF,TGTGCCTGCCAGACAGCGTACGAGCAGTACTTC
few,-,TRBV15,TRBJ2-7,CATSRDTSYEQYF,TGTGCCACCAGCAGAGATACAAGCTACGAGCAGTACTTC
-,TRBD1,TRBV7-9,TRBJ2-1,CASSLGTDHREQFF,TGTGCCAGCAGCTTGGGGACAGACCACCGAGAGCAGTTCTTC
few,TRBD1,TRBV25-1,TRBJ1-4,CASSEYKGAPANEKLFF,TGTGCCAGCAGTGAATACAAGGGGGCGCCGGCTAATGAAAAACTGTTTTTT
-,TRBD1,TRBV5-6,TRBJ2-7,CASSWGTETYEQYF,TGTGCCAGCAGCTGGGGGACAGAAACCTACGAGCAGTACTTC
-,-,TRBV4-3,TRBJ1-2,CASTGFNYGYTF,TGCGCCAGCACCGGGTTTAACTATGGCTACACCTTC
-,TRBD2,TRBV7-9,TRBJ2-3,CASSLALGLVSADTQYF,TGTGCCAGCAGCTTAGCGCTTGGACTAGTGAGCGCAGATACGCAGTATTTT
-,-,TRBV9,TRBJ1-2,CASSGPGKGNYGYTF,TGTGCCAGCAGCGGACCGGGGAAGGGTAACTATGGCTACACCTTC
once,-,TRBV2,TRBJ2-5,CASSETRDGTQYF,TGTGCCAGCAGTGAGACCAGGGATGGGACCCAGTACTTC
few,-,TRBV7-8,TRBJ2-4,CASSLEGTRSRKNIQYF,TGTGCCAGCAGCTTAGAAGGGACACGGAGTCGTAAAAACATTCAGTACTTC
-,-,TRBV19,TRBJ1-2,CASSMRGALNYGYTF,TGTGCCAGTAGTATGCGGGGCGCCCTTAACTATGGCTACACCTTC
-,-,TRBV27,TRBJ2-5,CASSLRLGETQYF,TGTGCCAGCAGTTTACGGCTAGGAGAGACCCAGTACTTC
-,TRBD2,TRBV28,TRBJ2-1,CASSLFVSGRGLNEQFF,TGTGCCAGCAGTTTATTTGTTAGCGGGAGAGGCCTTAATGAGCAGTTCTTC
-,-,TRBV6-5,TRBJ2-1,CASSRQRQSYNEQFF,TGTGCCAGCAGCCGCCAAAGACAGAGCTACAATGAGCAGTTCTTC
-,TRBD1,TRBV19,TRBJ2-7,CASSIWQGDPGEQYF,TGTGCTAGTAGTATTTGGCAGGGGGATCCCGGGGAGCAGTACTTC
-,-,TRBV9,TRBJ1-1,CASSVGEGDTEAFF,TGTGCCAGCAGCGTAGGAGAAGGGGACACTGAAGCTTTCTTT
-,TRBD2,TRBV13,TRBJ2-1,CASSRVGGGRSYNEQFF,TGTGCCAGCAGCCGCGTTGGCGGGGGACGTTCCTACAATGAGCAGTTCTTC
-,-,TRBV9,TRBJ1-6,CASSVENSPLHF,TGTGCCAGCAGCGTGGAGAATTCACCCCTCCACTTT
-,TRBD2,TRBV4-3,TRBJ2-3,CASSQGLAGGRADTQYF,TGCGCCAGCAGCCAAGGACTAGCGGGGGGGCGTGCAGATACGCAGTATTTT
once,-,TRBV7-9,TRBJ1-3,CASSRGQGNTIYF,TGTGCCAGCAGCCGGGGACAAGGAAACACCATATATTTT
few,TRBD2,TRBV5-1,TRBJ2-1,CASSTGLAGEGNEQFF,TGCGCCAGCAGCACGGGACTAGCGGGTGAGGGAAATGAGCAGTTCTTC
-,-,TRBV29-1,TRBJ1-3,CSVLGPTSGNTIYF,TGCAGCGTTCTAGGTCCCACTTCTGGAAACACCATATATTTT
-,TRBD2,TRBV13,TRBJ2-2,CASSFPGTSRTGELFF,TGTGCCAGCAGCTTTCCAGGGACTAGTAGGACCGGGGAGCTGTTTTTT
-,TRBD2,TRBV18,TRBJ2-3,CASSPLTSGSTDTQYF,TGTGCCAGCTCACCACTGACTAGCGGGAGTACAGATACGCAGTATTTT
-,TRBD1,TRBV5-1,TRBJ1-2,CASSQQGNYGYTF,TGCGCCAGCAGTCAACAGGGGAACTATGGCTACACCTTC
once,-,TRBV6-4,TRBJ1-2,CASSRGHETPYGYTF,TGTGCCAGCAGTCGCGGACACGAAACCCCTTATGGCTACACCTTC
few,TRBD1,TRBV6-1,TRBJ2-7,CASSARGTGSSYEQYF,TGTGCCAGCAGTGCCCGAGGGACAGGGAGCTCCTACGAGCAGTACTTC
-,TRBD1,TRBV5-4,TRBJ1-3,CASSWGTGTGSGNTIYF,TGTGCCAGCAGCTGGGGAACCGGGACAGGCTCTGGAAACACCATATATTTT
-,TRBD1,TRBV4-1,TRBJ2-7,CASSQVSQGAHEQYF,TGCGCCAGCAGCCAAGTCAGCCAGGGGGCGCACGAGCAGTACTTC
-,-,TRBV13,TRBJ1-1,CASSLGRPNTEAFF,TGTGCCAGCAGCTTAGGGCGGCCGAACACTGAAGCTTTCTTT
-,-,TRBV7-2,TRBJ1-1,CASALVFSTEAFF,TGTGCCAGCGCCTTAGTATTTAGCACTGAAGCTTTCTTT
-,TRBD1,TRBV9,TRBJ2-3,CASSVDGRGLDTQYF,TGTGCCAGCAGCGTAGATGGCAGGGGGCTTGATACGCAGTATTTT
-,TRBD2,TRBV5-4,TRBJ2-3,CASSFRGGGTDTQYF,TGTGCCAGCAGCTTTCGGGGGGGCGGGACAGATACGCAGTATTTT
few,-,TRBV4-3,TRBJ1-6,CASSQTENYNSPLHF,TGCGCCAGCAGCCAAACAGAAAACTATAATTCACCCCTCCACTTT
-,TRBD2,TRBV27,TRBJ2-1,CASSSPGGSKFDEQFF,TGTGCCAGCAGTTCCCCTGGCGGGAGCAAGTTCGATGAGCAGTTCTTC
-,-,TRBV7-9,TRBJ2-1,CASRAMSGHNEQFF,TGTGCCAGCAGGGCTATGAGCGGGCACAATGAGCAGTTCTTC
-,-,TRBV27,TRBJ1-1,CASSGGSTEAFF,TGTGCCAGCAGTGGGGGGAGCACTGAAGCTTTCTTT
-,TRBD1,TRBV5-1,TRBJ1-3,CASSYGQGTSGNTIYF,TGCGCCAGCAGCTACGGACAGGGGACCTCTGGAAACACCATATATTTT
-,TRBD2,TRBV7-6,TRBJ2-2,CASSLGAGGQLFVGELFF,TGTGCCAGCAGCTTAGGTGCGGGGGGGCAGTTGTTCGTCGGGGAGCTGTTTTTT
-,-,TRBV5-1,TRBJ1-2,CASSLAQAGYGGYTF,TGCGCCAGCAGCTTGGCTCAGGCCGGATACGGTGGCTACACCTTC
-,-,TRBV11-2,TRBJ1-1,CASSKSRENTEAFF,TGTGCCAGCAGCAAAAGCAGGGAGAACACTGAAGCTTTCTTT
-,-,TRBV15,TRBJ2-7,CATSRDRSGTYEQYF,TGTGCCACCAGCAGAGATCGGTCGGGTACCTACGAGCAGTACTTC
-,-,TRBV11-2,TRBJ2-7,CASLVSGPPYEQYF,TGTGCCAGCTTAGTTTCGGGTCCTCCCTACGAGCAGTACTTC